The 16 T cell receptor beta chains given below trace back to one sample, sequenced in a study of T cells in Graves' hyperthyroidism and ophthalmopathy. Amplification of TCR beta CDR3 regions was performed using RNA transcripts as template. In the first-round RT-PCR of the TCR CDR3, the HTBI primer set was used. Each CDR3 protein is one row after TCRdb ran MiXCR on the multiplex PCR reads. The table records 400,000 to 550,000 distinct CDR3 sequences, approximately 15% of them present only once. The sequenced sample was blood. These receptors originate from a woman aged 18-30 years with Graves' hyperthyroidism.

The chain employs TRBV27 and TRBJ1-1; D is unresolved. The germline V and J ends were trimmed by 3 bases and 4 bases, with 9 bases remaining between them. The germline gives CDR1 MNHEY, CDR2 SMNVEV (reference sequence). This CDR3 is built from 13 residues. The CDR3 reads CASSLGSATEAFF. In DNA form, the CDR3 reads TGTGCCAGCAGTTTGGGATCTGCCACTGAAGCTTTCTTT.

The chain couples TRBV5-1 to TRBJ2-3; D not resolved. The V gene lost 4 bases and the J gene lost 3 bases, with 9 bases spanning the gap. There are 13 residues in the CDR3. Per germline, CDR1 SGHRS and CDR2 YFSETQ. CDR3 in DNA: TGCGCCAGCAGCGATCTCAGGACAGATACGCAGTATTTT. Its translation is CASSDLRTDTQYF. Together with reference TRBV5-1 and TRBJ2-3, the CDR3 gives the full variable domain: KAGVTQTPRYLIKTRGQQVTLSCSPISGHRSVSWYQQTPGQGLQFLFEYFSETQRNKGNFPGRFSGRQFSNSRSEMNVSTLELGDSALYLCASSDLRTDTQYFGPGTRLTVL.

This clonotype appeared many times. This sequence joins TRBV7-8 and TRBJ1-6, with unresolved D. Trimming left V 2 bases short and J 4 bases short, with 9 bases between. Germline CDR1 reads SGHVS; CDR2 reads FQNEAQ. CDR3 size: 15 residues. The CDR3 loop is CASSLNPYYNSPLHF. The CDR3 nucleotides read TGTGCCAGCAGCTTAAATCCGTATTATAATTCACCCCTCCACTTT.

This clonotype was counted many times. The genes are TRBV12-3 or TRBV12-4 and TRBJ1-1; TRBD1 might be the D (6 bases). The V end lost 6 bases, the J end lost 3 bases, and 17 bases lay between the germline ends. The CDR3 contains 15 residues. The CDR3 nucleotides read TGTGCCAGCAGCCATACAGGGAGTCTGGACACTGAAGCTTTCTTT. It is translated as CASSHTGSLDTEAFF.

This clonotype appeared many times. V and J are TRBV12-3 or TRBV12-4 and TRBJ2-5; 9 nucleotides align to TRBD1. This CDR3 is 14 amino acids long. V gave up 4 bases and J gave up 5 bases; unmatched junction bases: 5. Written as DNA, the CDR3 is TGTGCCAGCAGTTCAGGGACAGGGAGGGAGACCCAGTACTTC. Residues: CASSSGTGRETQYF.

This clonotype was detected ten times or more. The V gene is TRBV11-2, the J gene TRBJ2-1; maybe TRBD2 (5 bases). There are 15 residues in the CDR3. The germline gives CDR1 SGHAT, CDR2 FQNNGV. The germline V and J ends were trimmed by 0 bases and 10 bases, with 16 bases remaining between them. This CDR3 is CASSLEPGKAAEQFF. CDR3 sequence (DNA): TGTGCCAGCAGCTTAGAACCGGGAAAGGCGGCGGAGCAGTTCTTC.

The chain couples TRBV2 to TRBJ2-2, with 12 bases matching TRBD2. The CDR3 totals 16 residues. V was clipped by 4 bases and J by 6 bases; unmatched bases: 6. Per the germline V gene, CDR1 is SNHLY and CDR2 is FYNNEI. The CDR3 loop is CASSGGLAGGAGELFF. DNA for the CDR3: TGTGCCAGCAGTGGGGGCCTAGCGGGAGGGGCCGGGGAGCTGTTTTTT.

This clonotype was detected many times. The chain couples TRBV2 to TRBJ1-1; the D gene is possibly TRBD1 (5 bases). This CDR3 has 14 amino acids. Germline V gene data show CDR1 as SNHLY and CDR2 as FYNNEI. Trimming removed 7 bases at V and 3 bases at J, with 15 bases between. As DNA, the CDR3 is TGTGCCAGCACCTGGCAGCTGGGGGACACTGAAGCTTTCTTT. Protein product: CASTWQLGDTEAFF.

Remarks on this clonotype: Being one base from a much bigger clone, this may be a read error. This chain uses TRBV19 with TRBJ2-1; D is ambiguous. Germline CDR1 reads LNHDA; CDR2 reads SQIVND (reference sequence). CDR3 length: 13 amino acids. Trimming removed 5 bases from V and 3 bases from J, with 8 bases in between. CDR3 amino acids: CASSQGDYNEQFF. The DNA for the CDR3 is TGTGCCAGTAGTCAAGGCGACTACAATGAGCAGTTCTTC.

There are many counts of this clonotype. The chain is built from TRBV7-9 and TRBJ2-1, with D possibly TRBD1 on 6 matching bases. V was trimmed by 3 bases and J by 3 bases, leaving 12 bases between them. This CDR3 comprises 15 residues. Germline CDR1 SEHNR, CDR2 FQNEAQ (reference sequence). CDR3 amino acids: CASSFRSGDYNEQFF. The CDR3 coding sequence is TGTGCCAGCAGCTTCCGGTCAGGGGACTACAATGAGCAGTTCTTC.

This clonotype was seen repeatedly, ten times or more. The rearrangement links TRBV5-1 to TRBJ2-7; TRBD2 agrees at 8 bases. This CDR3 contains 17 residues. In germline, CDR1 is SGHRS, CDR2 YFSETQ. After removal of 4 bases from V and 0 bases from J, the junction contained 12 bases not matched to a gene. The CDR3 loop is CASSLVGAGAVSYEQYF. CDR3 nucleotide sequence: TGCGCCAGCAGCCTCGTAGGAGCGGGAGCGGTCTCCTACGAGCAGTACTTC.

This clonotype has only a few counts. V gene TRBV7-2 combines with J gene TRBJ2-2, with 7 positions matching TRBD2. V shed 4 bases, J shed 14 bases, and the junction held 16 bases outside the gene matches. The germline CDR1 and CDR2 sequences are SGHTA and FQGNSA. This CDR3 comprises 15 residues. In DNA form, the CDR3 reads TGTGCCAGCAGCTACGGGGACGGGAGGTGGTCGGGACTGTTTTTT. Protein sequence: CASSYGDGRWSGLFF. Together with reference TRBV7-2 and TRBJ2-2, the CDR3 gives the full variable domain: GAGVSQSPSNKVTEKGKDVELRCDPISGHTALYWYRQSLGQGLEFLIYFQGNSAPDKSGLPSDRFSAERTGGSVSTLTIQRTQQEDSAVYLCASSYGDGRWSGLFFGEGSRLTVL.

The CDR3 reads CSARLEMAGGADTQYF. The CDR3 bases are TGCAGTGCTAGACTCGAAATGGCAGGGGGGGCGGATACGCAGTATTTT. The chain couples TRBV20-1 to TRBJ2-3; D is perhaps TRBD1 or TRBD2 (7 bases each). Germline CDR1 reads DFQATT; CDR2 reads SNEGSKA (reference sequence). CDR3 length equals 16 residues. V dropped 2 bases and J dropped 6 bases, with 21 bases sitting between them.

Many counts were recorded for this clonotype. The CDR3 DNA is TGTGCCAGCAGCCCCCCAGGGCGGGGTTGGACAGATACGCAGTATTTT. This sequence encodes CASSPPGRGWTDTQYF. This chain links TRBV3-1 with TRBJ2-3, with D perhaps TRBD2 (6 bases). This CDR3 contains 16 residues. The V gene's germline CDR1 is LGHDT and CDR2 YNNKEL (reference sequence). V lost 4 bases and J lost 3, with 17 bases in between.

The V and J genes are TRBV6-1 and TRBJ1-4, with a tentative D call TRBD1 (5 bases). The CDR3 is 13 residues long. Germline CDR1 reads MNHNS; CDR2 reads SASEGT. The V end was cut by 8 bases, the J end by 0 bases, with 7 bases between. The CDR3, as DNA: TGTGCCAGCGCCAGGGCAACTAATGAAAAACTGTTTTTT. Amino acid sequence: CASARATNEKLFF.

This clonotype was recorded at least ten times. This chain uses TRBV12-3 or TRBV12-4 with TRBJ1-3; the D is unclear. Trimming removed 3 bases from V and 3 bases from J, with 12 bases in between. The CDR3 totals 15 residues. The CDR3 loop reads CASSFPLDFGNTIYF. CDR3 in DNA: TGTGCCAGCAGTTTCCCCCTCGATTTTGGAAACACCATATATTTT.